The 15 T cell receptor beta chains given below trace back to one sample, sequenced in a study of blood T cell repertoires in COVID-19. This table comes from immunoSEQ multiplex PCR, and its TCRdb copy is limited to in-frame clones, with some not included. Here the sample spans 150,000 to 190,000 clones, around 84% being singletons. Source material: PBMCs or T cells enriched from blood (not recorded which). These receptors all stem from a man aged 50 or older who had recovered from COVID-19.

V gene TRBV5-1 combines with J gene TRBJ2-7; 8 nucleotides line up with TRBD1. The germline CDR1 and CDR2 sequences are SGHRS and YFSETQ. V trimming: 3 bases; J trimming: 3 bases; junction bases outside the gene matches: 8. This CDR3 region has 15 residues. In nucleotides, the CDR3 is TGCGCCAGCAGCTCCGGACAGGGCGGACTCTACGAGCAGTACTTC. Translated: CASSSGQGGLYEQYF.

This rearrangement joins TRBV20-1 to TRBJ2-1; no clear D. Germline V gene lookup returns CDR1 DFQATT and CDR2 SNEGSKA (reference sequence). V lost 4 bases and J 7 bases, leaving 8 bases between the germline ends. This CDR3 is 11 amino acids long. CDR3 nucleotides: TGCAGTGCTAAAAATCAAAATGAGCAGTTCTTC. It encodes CSAKNQNEQFF.

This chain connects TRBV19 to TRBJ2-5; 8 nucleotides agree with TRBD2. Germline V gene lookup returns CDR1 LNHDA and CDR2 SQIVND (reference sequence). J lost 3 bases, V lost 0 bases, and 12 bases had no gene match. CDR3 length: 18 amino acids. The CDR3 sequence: CASSIDPIPRGGEETQYF. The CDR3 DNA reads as TGTGCCAGTAGTATAGATCCCATTCCCCGGGGGGGAGAAGAGACCCAGTACTTC.

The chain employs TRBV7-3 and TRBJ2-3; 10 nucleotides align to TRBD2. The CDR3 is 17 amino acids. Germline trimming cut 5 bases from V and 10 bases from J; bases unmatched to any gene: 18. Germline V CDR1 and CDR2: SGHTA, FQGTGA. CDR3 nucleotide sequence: TGTGCCAGCAGCCCCCCACCTAGCGGGGGAGCGAATGGCCCGCAGTATTTT. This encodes CASSPPPSGGANGPQYF.

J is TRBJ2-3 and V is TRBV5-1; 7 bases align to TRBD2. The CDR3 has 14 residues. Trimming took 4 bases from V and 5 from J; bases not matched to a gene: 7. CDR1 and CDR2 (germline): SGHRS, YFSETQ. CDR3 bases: TGCGCCAGCAGCCTGGGAGGGAGCGGAGATACGCAGTATTTT. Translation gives CASSLGGSGDTQYF.

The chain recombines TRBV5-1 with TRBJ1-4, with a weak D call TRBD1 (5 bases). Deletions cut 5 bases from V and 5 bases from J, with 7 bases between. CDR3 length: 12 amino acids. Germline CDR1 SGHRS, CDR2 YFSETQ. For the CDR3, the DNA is TGCGCCAGCAGGACAGACAATGAAAAACTGTTTTTT. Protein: CASRTDNEKLFF. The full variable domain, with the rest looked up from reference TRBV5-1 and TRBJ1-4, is KAGVTQTPRYLIKTRGQQVTLSCSPISGHRSVSWYQQTPGQGLQFLFEYFSETQRNKGNFPGRFSGRQFSNSRSEMNVSTLELGDSALYLCASRTDNEKLFFGSGTQLSVL.

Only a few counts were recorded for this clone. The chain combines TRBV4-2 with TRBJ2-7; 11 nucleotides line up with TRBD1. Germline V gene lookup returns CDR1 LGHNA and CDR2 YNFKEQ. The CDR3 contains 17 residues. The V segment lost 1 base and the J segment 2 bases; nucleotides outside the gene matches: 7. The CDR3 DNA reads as TGTGCCAGCAGCCAAGGGGTTCCGGGACAGGGGGCCTACGAGCAGTACTTC. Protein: CASSQGVPGQGAYEQYF.

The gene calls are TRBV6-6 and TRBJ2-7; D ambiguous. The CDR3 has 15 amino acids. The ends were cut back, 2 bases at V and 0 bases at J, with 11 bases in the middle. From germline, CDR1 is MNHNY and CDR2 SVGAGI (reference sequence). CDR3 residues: CASSYGLTDSYEQYF. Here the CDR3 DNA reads TGTGCCAGCAGTTACGGCCTCACAGACTCCTACGAGCAGTACTTC.

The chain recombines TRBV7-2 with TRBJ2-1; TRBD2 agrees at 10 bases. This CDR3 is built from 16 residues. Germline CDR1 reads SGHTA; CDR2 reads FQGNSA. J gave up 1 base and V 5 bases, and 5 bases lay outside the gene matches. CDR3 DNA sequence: TGTGCCAGCAGCCAAGCGGGGGGGCCTTCCTACAATGAGCAGTTCTTC. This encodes CASSQAGGPSYNEQFF.

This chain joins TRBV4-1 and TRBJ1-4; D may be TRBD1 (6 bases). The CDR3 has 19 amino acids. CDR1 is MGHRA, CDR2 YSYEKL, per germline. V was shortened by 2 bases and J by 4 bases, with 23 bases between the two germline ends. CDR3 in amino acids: CASSQRLRQVEVINEKLFF. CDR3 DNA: TGCGCCAGCAGCCAAAGGTTGCGACAGGTGGAGGTCATTAATGAAAAACTGTTTTTT.

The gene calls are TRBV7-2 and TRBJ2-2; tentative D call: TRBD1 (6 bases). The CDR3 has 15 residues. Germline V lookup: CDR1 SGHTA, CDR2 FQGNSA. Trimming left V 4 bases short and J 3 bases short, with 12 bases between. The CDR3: CASSSRDTYTGELFF. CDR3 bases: TGTGCCAGCAGCTCCCGGGACACATACACCGGGGAGCTGTTTTTT.

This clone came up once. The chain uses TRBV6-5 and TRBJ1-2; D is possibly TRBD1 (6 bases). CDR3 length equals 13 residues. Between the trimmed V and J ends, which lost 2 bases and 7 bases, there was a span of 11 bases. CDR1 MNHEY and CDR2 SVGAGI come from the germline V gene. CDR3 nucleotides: TGTGCCAGCAGTTACGGGGAAGGGGGTGGCTACACCTTC. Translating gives CASSYGEGGGYTF.

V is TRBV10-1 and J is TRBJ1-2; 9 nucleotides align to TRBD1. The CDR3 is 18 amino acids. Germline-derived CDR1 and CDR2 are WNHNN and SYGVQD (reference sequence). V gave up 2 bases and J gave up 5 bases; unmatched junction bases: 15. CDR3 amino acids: CASSEPRRTGTGQYGYTF. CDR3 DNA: TGCGCCAGCAGTGAGCCTAGACGGACCGGGACAGGGCAGTATGGCTACACCTTC.

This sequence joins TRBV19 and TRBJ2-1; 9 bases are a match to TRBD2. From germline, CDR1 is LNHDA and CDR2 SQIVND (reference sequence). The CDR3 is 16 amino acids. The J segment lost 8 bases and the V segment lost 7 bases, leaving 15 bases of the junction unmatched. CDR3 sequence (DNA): TGTGCCAGTAACCAACGGGGCGGGGGGGCCGCGGATGAGCAGTTCTTC. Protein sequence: CASNQRGGGAADEQFF.

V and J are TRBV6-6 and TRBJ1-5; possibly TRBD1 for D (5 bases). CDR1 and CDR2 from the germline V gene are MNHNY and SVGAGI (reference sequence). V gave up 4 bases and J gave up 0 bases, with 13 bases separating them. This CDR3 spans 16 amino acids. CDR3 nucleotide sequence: TGTGCCAGCAGTTCCGCAGGACAATTTAGCAATCAGCCCCAGCATTTT. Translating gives CASSSAGQFSNQPQHF.